In its sample, the clone carrying this T cell receptor (beta chain) was seen a few times. Antigen specificity is unknown. The data stem from a study of cytomegalovirus exposure and HLA in healthy donors. Germline V gives CDR1 LNHDA, CDR2 SQIVND (reference sequence). V lost 3 bases, J lost 12 bases, and 12 bases stayed unmatched. There are 14 residues in the CDR3. Findings and limits, study-wide: Later work showed greater clonal expansion in HLA-associated TCR beta chains than in equally common others. Cytomegalovirus status was reportedly diagnosed by the classifier with high specificity and sensitivity.

It was with 60 Vbeta and 13 Jbeta primers that the PCR ran. Sequenced by immunoSEQ multiplex PCR; TCRdb stores in-frame clones only, minus some. This sample yields about 81,000 clones, of which about 80% are seen a single time; around 3.2% belongs to the top ten. The genes are TRBV19 and TRBJ1-1; 8 bases agree with TRBD1. The receptor's source is a man aged 45-60 years in good health and CMV-seropositive. Sample: PBMCs. The CDR3 is CASSISKTGAFTFF. CDR3 sequence (DNA): TGTGCCAGTAGTATCTCGAAGACAGGGGCGTTTACTTTCTTT.